This T cell receptor (beta chain) was sequenced for a study of neurological immune-mediated disorders. Study results and caveats: Phylogenetic grouping placed 18 of 34 multiple sclerosis patients' repertoires in one related-CDR3 cluster, a possible signature.

CDR1 is SGDLS, CDR2 YYNGEE, per germline. V shed 2 bases, J shed 10 bases, and the junction held 8 bases outside the gene matches. CDR3 size: 14 residues. This clonotype was seen repeatedly, ten times or more. Its antigen is as yet unknown. The team produced cDNA through 5'RACE using 10-nucleotide random UMIs. In TCRdb, the 5' RACE reads were re-called with MiXCR into one record per CDR3 protein. This sample has under 35,000 distinct CDR3 sequences, with 1.5% found just once. The unsorted libraries were prepared from 2 million PBMCs (stored at -80 C). This sequence joins TRBV9 and TRBJ2-1, with 8 nucleotides matching TRBD2. Sequencing used PBMCs. The receptor was isolated from a woman in her twenties or thirties with multiple sclerosis. CDR3 in amino acids: CASSVAGGPWEQFF. CDR3 bases: TGTGCCAGCAGCGTTGCGGGGGGCCCTTGGGAGCAGTTCTTC. Variable domain in full (rest from reference TRBV9 and TRBJ2-1): DSGVTQTPKHLITATGQRVTLRCSPRSGDLSVYWYQQSLDQGLQFLIQYYNGEERAKGNILERFSAQQFPDLHSELNLSSLELGDSALYFCASSVAGGPWEQFFGPGTRLTVL.